The sequence of this T cell receptor beta chain was determined in a study of shared clonotypes between healthy human individuals. Evenly divided among several immunoSEQ plates was the genomic DNA of each subset. Assay: immunoSEQ multiplex PCR; the TCRdb copy retains only in-frame clones and omits some. Among a few hundred thousand clones listed, around 95% were seen once. The germline V gene has CDR1 SEHNR and CDR2 FQNEAQ (reference sequence). This CDR3 has 15 amino acids. The germline V and J ends were trimmed by 5 bases and 4 bases, with 17 bases remaining between them. Terminally differentiated effector memory CD45RA+ cells were excluded by CCR7 positive selection of CD45RO-negative cells.

This chain joins TRBV7-9 and TRBJ1-1; unclear D gene. Material: naive CD8+ T cells sorted from blood. This TCR derives from a woman aged 25 to 39 in good health. As DNA, the CDR3 is TGTGCCAGCAGCAAGAGGGTCACCCCTGGCACTGAAGCTTTCTTT. It translates to CASSKRVTPGTEAFF.